Shown below are 22 T cell receptor beta chains from a single sample sequenced in a study of response to subunit inactivated influenza vaccine. A single record per CDR3 protein comes from TCRdb applying MiXCR to the RT-PCR reads. The data show hundreds of thousands of distinct CDR3 sequences, about 18% seen once. The specimen was PBMCs from blood, collected about 5 days after vaccination. All receptors come from a man aged 50 or older who received an inactivated influenza vaccine.

The genes are TRBV7-2 and TRBJ2-3, with D hard to call. The germline CDR1 and CDR2 sequences are SGHTA and FQGNSA. This CDR3 is built from 13 residues. V was trimmed by 4 bases and J by 2 bases, leaving 7 bases between them. The CDR3 reads CASSWVDTDTQYF. DNA of the CDR3: TGTGCCAGCAGCTGGGTTGACACAGATACGCAGTATTTT.

The chain carries TRBV7-9 and TRBJ1-1, with TRBD1 identical over 8 bases. The germline gives CDR1 SEHNR, CDR2 FQNEAQ (reference sequence). Trimming took 2 bases from V and 1 from J; bases not matched to a gene: 6. CDR3 length: 16 residues. CDR3 in amino acids: CASSLITGQGNTEAFF. DNA of the CDR3: TGTGCCAGCAGCTTAATAACCGGACAGGGGAACACTGAAGCTTTCTTT.

The rearrangement uses TRBV20-1 and TRBJ2-3, with 10 nucleotides matching TRBD2. CDR1 and CDR2 from the germline V gene are DFQATT and SNEGSKA (reference sequence). The trim removed 3 bases at V and 4 bases at J, leaving 16 bases unmatched. The CDR3 loop spans 18 amino acids. This CDR3 reads CSARASGGQAGVSDTQYF. DNA of the CDR3: TGCAGTGCTAGGGCTAGCGGGGGCCAGGCAGGGGTCTCAGATACGCAGTATTTT.

In its sample, this clonotype was seen a few times. This rearrangement joins TRBV28 to TRBJ2-7; 9 bases agree with TRBD1. The ends lost 6 bases at V and 5 bases at J; junction bases unmatched: 11. The V gene's germline CDR1 is MDHEN and CDR2 SYDVKM. The length of the CDR3 is 15 residues. The CDR3 protein is CASSQTGTGSHEQYF. Written as DNA, the CDR3 is TGTGCCAGCAGCCAAACCGGGACAGGGAGCCACGAGCAGTACTTC.

The genes are TRBV6-1 and TRBJ2-7; 11 positions match TRBD2. Germline CDR1 and CDR2: MNHNS and SASEGT. The J segment lost 1 base and the V segment lost 6 bases, leaving 5 bases of the junction unmatched. This CDR3 spans 15 amino acids. The CDR3 coding sequence is TGTGCCAGCAGCACCACTAGCGGGAGATCCTACGAGCAGTACTTC. Encoded protein: CASSTTSGRSYEQYF.

This clonotype was counted between two and nine times. This chain links TRBV20-1 with TRBJ2-6; TRBD1 matches 9 bases. Trimming at V came to 5 bases and at J to 1 base, leaving 6 bases not matched to a gene. Germline V lookup: CDR1 DFQATT, CDR2 SNEGSKA (reference sequence). CDR3 size: 16 residues. The CDR3 coding sequence is TGCAGTGCTGTAGGTGGACAGGGGTCTGGGGCCAACGTCCTGACTTTC. Translated, it gives CSAVGGQGSGANVLTF.

This clonotype was seen a few times. This sequence joins TRBV11-2 and TRBJ1-2; maybe TRBD1 (5 bases). The germline V gene has CDR1 SGHAT and CDR2 FQNNGV. V was trimmed by 6 bases and J by 2 bases, leaving 19 bases between them. The CDR3 runs 16 residues. In DNA, the CDR3 is TGTGCCAGCAGATCTCCTGGGGCAGGGAAGAACTATGGCTACACCTTC. Translating gives CASRSPGAGKNYGYTF.

The chain recombines TRBV7-9 with TRBJ1-1, with D possibly being TRBD1 (6 bases). Germline assignment: CDR1 SEHNR and CDR2 FQNEAQ (reference sequence). The CDR3 totals 13 residues. V lost 6 bases, J lost 3 bases, and 11 bases lay in between. CDR3 sequence (DNA): TGTGCCAGCAGTTCGGACAGCTACACTGAAGCTTTCTTT. This encodes CASSSDSYTEAFF. Complete variable domain (other parts from reference TRBV7-9 and TRBJ1-1): DTGVSQNPRHKITKRGQNVTFRCDPISEHNRLYWYRQTLGQGPEFLTYFQNEAQLEKSRLLSDRFSAERPKGSFSTLEIQRTEQGDSAMYLCASSSDSYTEAFFGQGTRLTVV.

V is TRBV29-1 and J is TRBJ2-4, with TRBD2 matching 7 bases. This CDR3 contains 12 residues. CDR1 and CDR2 from the germline V gene are SQVTM and ANQGSEA. V shed 2 bases and J 11 bases; nucleotides not matched to a gene: 6. CDR3 nucleotides: TGCAGCGTTGAAACCATTCGGGGGGTTCAGTACTTC. Translated: CSVETIRGVQYF.

Ten or more counts support this clonotype. J is TRBJ2-3 and V is TRBV20-1; tentative D call: TRBD2 (5 bases). This CDR3 is 15 amino acids long. Germline CDR1 reads DFQATT; CDR2 reads SNEGSKA (reference sequence). V gave up 3 bases and J gave up 0 bases, with 13 bases separating them. The DNA for the CDR3 is TGCAGTGCTAGTTCGCTAGCAGAGAGCACAGATACGCAGTATTTT. Translating gives CSASSLAESTDTQYF.

In its sample, this clonotype was seen many times. The chain carries TRBV29-1 and TRBJ2-1, with TRBD1 identical over 8 bases. CDR1 and CDR2 from the germline V gene are SQVTM and ANQGSEA. V shed 4 bases, J shed 9 bases, and the junction held 8 bases outside the gene matches. The CDR3 consists of 13 residues. The CDR3 bases are TGCAGCGTTGTGGGCAGGGGGCTGAGTGAGCAGTTCTTC. As protein: CSVVGRGLSEQFF.

The genes are TRBV11-2 and TRBJ2-2; no definite D call. Germline CDR1 is SGHAT and CDR2 is FQNNGV. The CDR3 extends over 13 amino acids. With 4 bases removed from V and 6 bases from J, the gap between germline ends came to 9 bases. The CDR3 is CASSSTRPGELFF. The CDR3, as DNA: TGTGCCAGCAGCTCCACGAGGCCCGGGGAGCTGTTTTTT.

This clonotype came up a few times. The CDR3 DNA is TGTGCCAGCAGTTTATTCGGGTCAGGTTCGAGCTCCTACAATGAGCAGTTCTTC. As protein: CASSLFGSGSSSYNEQFF. The chain employs TRBV28 and TRBJ2-1; no definite D call. The V end was cut by 1 base, the J end by 0 bases, with 16 bases between. There are 18 residues in the CDR3. From germline, CDR1 is MDHEN and CDR2 SYDVKM.

This clonotype showed up just a few times. This chain joins TRBV14 and TRBJ2-7; D is perhaps TRBD1 or TRBD2 (5 bases each). V was cut by 2 bases and J by 3 bases, with 11 bases left in between. Germline values: CDR1 SGHDN, CDR2 FVKESK. This CDR3 contains 14 residues. CDR3 sequence reads: CASSQRGRYYEQYF. CDR3 bases: TGTGCCAGCAGCCAACGGGGCAGATACTACGAGCAGTACTTC.

Many counts were recorded for this clonotype. The chain uses TRBV20-1 and TRBJ2-1; possible D gene TRBD1, 6 bases. Between the trimmed V and J ends, which lost 6 bases and 13 bases, there was a span of 19 bases. Germline V gene sequence: CDR1 DFQATT, CDR2 SNEGSKA (reference sequence). This CDR3 spans 12 amino acids. In DNA form, the CDR3 reads TGCAGTGCCCGGACACAGGGCTTCTACCAGTTCTTC. Translated: CSARTQGFYQFF.

This chain joins TRBV6-5 and TRBJ1-4; D gene uncertain. The CDR3 runs to 11 residues. CDR1 is MNHEY and CDR2 is SVGAGI in the germline V gene. V lost 7 bases and J lost 7, with 7 bases in between. The chain's CDR3 is CASTRSEKLFF. As DNA, the CDR3 is TGTGCCAGCACCCGATCTGAAAAACTGTTTTTT.

The rearrangement links TRBV20-1 to TRBJ2-1; TRBD2 matches 11 bases. Per the germline V gene, CDR1 is DFQATT and CDR2 is SNEGSKA (reference sequence). V trimming: 2 bases; J trimming: 10 bases; junction bases outside the gene matches: 4. This CDR3 contains 13 residues. CDR3 nucleotides: TGCAGTGCTAGAACTCGACTAGCGGGAGAGCAGTTCTTC. It yields the protein CSARTRLAGEQFF.

This clonotype was observed a handful of times. The genes are TRBV6-1 and TRBJ1-2; D is undetermined. Germline assignment: CDR1 MNHNS and CDR2 SASEGT. This CDR3 comprises 15 residues. Between the trimmed V and J ends, which lost 7 bases and 4 bases, there was a span of 19 bases. The chain's CDR3 is CASTEGVDSSYGYTF. CDR3 coding DNA: TGTGCCAGCACCGAGGGTGTCGACTCCTCCTATGGCTACACCTTC.

This clonotype was seen ten or more times. The germline gene is not matched at one end of the junction; a read error may be the cause. The rearrangement links TRBV3-1 to TRBJ2-7; 13 bases line up with TRBD2. Per germline, CDR1 LGHDT and CDR2 YNNKEL (reference sequence). This CDR3 contains 14 residues. CDR3 DNA: TGCGCCAGCAGCCGGACTAGCGGGGGCTACGAGCAGTACTTC. It yields the protein CASSRTSGGYEQYF.

The chain carries TRBV6-1 and TRBJ1-2; 7 bases map to TRBD1. Germline CDR1 reads MNHNS; CDR2 reads SASEGT. The ends lost 5 bases at V and 4 bases at J; junction bases unmatched: 10. The CDR3 extends over 15 amino acids. The DNA for the CDR3 is TGTGCCAGCAGTCGTACACGACAGGGAGGCTATGGCTACACCTTC. This codes for CASSRTRQGGYGYTF.

There are many counts of this clonotype. The chain is built from TRBV20-1 and TRBJ2-3; TRBD2 matches at 12 bases. The CDR3 sequence is 17 residues long. Trimming removed 3 bases from V and 2 bases from J; junction bases left unmatched: 9. CDR1 and CDR2 (germline): DFQATT, SNEGSKA (reference sequence). The CDR3 bases are TGCAGTGCTAGTCCCCTAGCGGGAGGGGGATTCACAGATACGCAGTATTTT. It codes for CSASPLAGGGFTDTQYF.

The V and J genes are TRBV7-3 and TRBJ2-3; D perhaps matches TRBD2 (5 bases). Trimming pared 4 bases from V and 2 bases from J, leaving 13 bases between. This CDR3 has 15 residues. Germline assignment: CDR1 SGHTA and CDR2 FQGTGA. CDR3 residues: CASSYSAEHTDTQYF. The CDR3 DNA is TGTGCCAGCAGCTACTCAGCGGAACACACAGATACGCAGTATTTT.